The 23 T cell receptor beta chains listed next were all sequenced from one sample in a study of T cell changes during pregnancy in multiple sclerosis. Libraries were prepared by immunoSEQ multiplex PCR; TCRdb keeps only in-frame clonotypes and omits some of them. Of tens of thousands of clones in the sample, more than 90% were seen once. The sample consisted of peripheral blood, taken in the third trimester of pregnancy. All receptors come from a female donor in good health, enrolled as a control in a pregnancy study.

V usage is TRBV9 and J usage is TRBJ1-1; 7 bases line up with TRBD1. Per germline, CDR1 SGDLS and CDR2 YYNGEE. The CDR3 runs 13 residues. Trimming at V came to 3 bases and at J to 7 bases, leaving 6 bases not matched to a gene. CDR3 residues: CASSAIRDSEAFF. CDR3 DNA sequence: TGTGCCAGCAGCGCCATTAGGGACAGTGAAGCTTTCTTT.

This rearrangement joins TRBV19 to TRBJ1-5; D may be TRBD1 (6 bases). Germline V gene sequence: CDR1 LNHDA, CDR2 SQIVND (reference sequence). CDR3 length: 14 residues. V was clipped by 7 bases and J by 0 bases, with 10 bases between them. The CDR3 loop is CASKKDSSNQPQHF. The CDR3 nucleotides are TGTGCCAGTAAGAAGGACAGTAGCAATCAGCCCCAGCATTTT.

By share of the sample, this clone is medium-sized. The chain combines TRBV28 with TRBJ2-1; D gene unclear. This CDR3 has 11 amino acids. Trimming cost V 2 bases and J 9 bases, with 5 bases left between them. Germline CDR1 is MDHEN and CDR2 is SYDVKM. This chain's CDR3 is CASSLGVEQFF. The DNA of the CDR3 is TGTGCCAGCAGTTTAGGAGTTGAGCAGTTCTTC.

This clone has more than one count but fewer than ten. The V and J genes are TRBV10-3 and TRBJ1-2; 8 bases are shared with TRBD1. Germline loops: CDR1 ENHRY, CDR2 SYGVKD. V dropped 5 bases and J dropped 8; count of bases not matched to a gene: 7. This CDR3 is 13 amino acids long. The CDR3 nucleotides read TGTGCCATCAGTTCTATTGACAGGGGCGGCTACACCTTC. Protein product: CAISSIDRGGYTF.

This clone has a handful of counts. The rearrangement links TRBV6-1 to TRBJ1-1, with TRBD1 as a possible D gene (6 bases). This CDR3 has 13 amino acids. Per the germline V gene, CDR1 is MNHNS and CDR2 is SASEGT. The germline V and J ends were trimmed by 6 bases and 5 bases, with 13 bases remaining between them. The CDR3 is CASSRGGDTEAFF. CDR3 DNA: TGTGCCAGCAGCAGGGGTGGTGATACTGAAGCTTTCTTT.

This clone was counted between two and nine times. V gene TRBV7-6 combines with J gene TRBJ1-4, with unresolved D. Germline V gene lookup returns CDR1 SGHVS and CDR2 FNYEAQ. V shed 5 bases and J shed 1 base, with 8 bases lying between them. The CDR3 is 14 amino acids. CDR3 sequence (DNA): TGTGCCAGCAGCCCCGGTGAAACTAATGAAAAACTGTTTTTT. It encodes CASSPGETNEKLFF.

This clone showed up just once. V is TRBV9 and J is TRBJ2-2, with D possibly TRBD2 on 5 matching bases. V lost 5 bases, J lost 4 bases, and 12 bases lay in between. The CDR3 totals 14 residues. Looked up from germline, CDR1 is SGDLS and CDR2 is YYNGEE. The CDR3, as DNA: TGTGCCAGCAGTCGGACGGGGAGCACCGGGGAGCTGTTTTTT. It yields the protein CASSRTGSTGELFF. The full variable domain, its missing parts supplied by reference TRBV9 and TRBJ2-2, is DSGVTQTPKHLITATGQRVTLRCSPRSGDLSVYWYQQSLDQGLQFLIQYYNGEERAKGNILERFSAQQFPDLHSELNLSSLELGDSALYFCASSRTGSTGELFFGEGSRLTVL.

This chain joins TRBV7-8 and TRBJ2-3; D is undetermined. Germline CDR1 SGHVS, CDR2 FQNEAQ. Trimming left V 1 base short and J 4 bases short, with 6 bases between. The CDR3 spans 13 residues. For the CDR3, the DNA is TGTGCCAGCAGCTTAGTGTCCTCAGATACGCAGTATTTT. This encodes CASSLVSSDTQYF.

The V gene is TRBV28, the J gene TRBJ2-7, with 10 bases lining up with TRBD2. The V segment lost 7 bases and the J segment 5 bases; nucleotides outside the gene matches: 5. This CDR3 region has 13 residues. Germline-derived CDR1 and CDR2 are MDHEN and SYDVKM. The CDR3 loop is CASKVAGGHEQYF. The CDR3 bases are TGTGCCAGCAAGGTAGCGGGAGGTCACGAGCAGTACTTC. Full variable domain (rest looked up from reference TRBV28 and TRBJ2-7): DVKVTQSSRYLVKRTGEKVFLECVQDMDHENMFWYRQDPGLGLRLIYFSYDVKMKEKGDIPEGYSVSREKKERFSLILESASTNQTSMYLCASKVAGGHEQYFGPGTRLTVT.

The chain carries TRBV28 and TRBJ2-2; D is possibly TRBD2 (5 bases). The CDR3 is 16 residues long. Germline CDR1 reads MDHEN; CDR2 reads SYDVKM. Deletions cut 5 bases from V and 6 bases from J, with 19 bases between. DNA for the CDR3: TGTGCCAGCAGTCCCCGCAGCCTAGCCCTCCCCGGGGAGCTGTTTTTT. Translating gives CASSPRSLALPGELFF. The full variable domain, its missing parts supplied by reference TRBV28 and TRBJ2-2, is DVKVTQSSRYLVKRTGEKVFLECVQDMDHENMFWYRQDPGLGLRLIYFSYDVKMKEKGDIPEGYSVSREKKERFSLILESASTNQTSMYLCASSPRSLALPGELFFGEGSRLTVL.

J is TRBJ1-5 and V is TRBV28; 9 nucleotides agree with TRBD1. CDR3 size: 14 residues. Germline CDR1 is MDHEN and CDR2 is SYDVKM. The J segment lost 7 bases and the V segment lost 6 bases, leaving 7 bases of the junction unmatched. As DNA, the CDR3 is TGTGCCAGCAGATGGGACAGGGAAATACAGCCCCAGCATTTT. Its protein is CASRWDREIQPQHF.

The chain carries TRBV7-9 and TRBJ1-6, with D uncertain. Trimming took off 2 bases at V and 7 bases at J, with 9 bases between the two ends. The CDR3 spans 14 residues. Looked up from germline, CDR1 is SEHNR and CDR2 is FQNEAQ (reference sequence). DNA for the CDR3: TGTGCCAGCAGCTTACACGGGAACAATTCACCCCTCCACTTT. Encoded protein: CASSLHGNNSPLHF.

The CDR3 nucleotides are TGTGCCAGCAGCTATAGGGAGACAGGGACCCTGAACACTGAAGCTTTCTTT. Protein product: CASSYRETGTLNTEAFF. The chain recombines TRBV7-2 with TRBJ1-1; 7 bases map to TRBD1. CDR1 is SGHTA and CDR2 is FQGNSA in the germline V gene. This CDR3 contains 17 residues. Trimming cost V 4 bases and J 0 bases; bases outside gene matches: 11. The complete variable domain, with remaining parts taken from reference TRBV7-2 and TRBJ1-1, reads GAGVSQSPSNKVTEKGKDVELRCDPISGHTALYWYRQSLGQGLEFLIYFQGNSAPDKSGLPSDRFSAERTGGSVSTLTIQRTQQEDSAVYLCASSYRETGTLNTEAFFGQGTRLTVV.

The chain recombines TRBV9 with TRBJ2-7, with TRBD2 matching 10 bases. The germline V gene has CDR1 SGDLS and CDR2 YYNGEE. V shed 0 bases, J shed 3 bases, and the junction held 6 bases outside the gene matches. This CDR3 contains 16 residues. As DNA, the CDR3 is TGTGCCAGCAGCGTAGATCGGACTAGCGGACGCTACGAGCAGTACTTC. Translated: CASSVDRTSGRYEQYF.

V usage is TRBV7-9 and J usage is TRBJ1-5; D may be TRBD1 (6 bases). This CDR3 comprises 16 residues. CDR1 and CDR2 from the germline V gene are SEHNR and FQNEAQ (reference sequence). Trimming left V 1 base short and J 0 bases short, with 10 bases between. CDR3 sequence reads: CASSLEQGNSNQPQHF. CDR3 DNA: TGTGCCAGCAGCTTAGAACAGGGAAATAGCAATCAGCCCCAGCATTTT.

This rearrangement joins TRBV7-8 to TRBJ2-1; 7 nucleotides agree with TRBD1. The V gene's germline CDR1 is SGHVS and CDR2 FQNEAQ. CDR3 length: 14 amino acids. Trimming at V came to 5 bases and at J to 7 bases, leaving 8 bases not matched to a gene. The CDR3 loop reads CASSPRTGRNEQFF. The CDR3 DNA reads TGTGCCAGCAGCCCCCGGACAGGACGGAATGAGCAGTTCTTC.

This clone was seen once. The gene calls are TRBV5-5 and TRBJ2-7, with TRBD1 matching over 7 bases. The V gene end was trimmed by 4 bases and the J gene end by 0 bases; junction bases not matched to a gene: 4. The CDR3 has 14 amino acids. Germline CDR1 and CDR2: SGHKS and YYEKEE (reference sequence). The DNA of the CDR3 is TGTGCCAGCAGCGTGGGGACAGTCTCCTACGAGCAGTACTTC. Translating it yields CASSVGTVSYEQYF.

This sequence joins TRBV5-1 and TRBJ1-1; a weak D match, TRBD1 (6 bases). V was shortened by 0 bases and J by 1 base, with 10 bases between the two germline ends. The CDR3 runs to 15 residues. Germline CDR1 and CDR2: SGHRS and YFSETQ. CDR3: CASSLATGRNTEAFF. The CDR3 DNA follows: TGCGCCAGCAGCTTGGCAACAGGGAGGAACACTGAAGCTTTCTTT.

This clone appeared a few times. The genes are TRBV6-1 and TRBJ1-6; no reliable D call. The germline V gene encodes CDR1 MNHNS and CDR2 SASEGT. With 3 bases removed from V and 7 bases from J, the gap between germline ends came to 10 bases. The CDR3 is 14 residues long. The CDR3 protein is CASSEAHENSPLHF. CDR3 sequence (DNA): TGTGCCAGCAGTGAGGCACACGAAAATTCACCCCTCCACTTT.

The V and J genes are TRBV28 and TRBJ2-3; 12 nucleotides line up with TRBD2. Germline trimming cut 1 base from V and 5 bases from J; bases unmatched to any gene: 7. Germline CDR1 and CDR2: MDHEN and SYDVKM. The CDR3 totals 17 residues. CDR3 in amino acids: CASSLSSGRARGDTQYF. DNA for the CDR3: TGTGCCAGCAGTTTATCTAGCGGGAGGGCCAGGGGAGATACGCAGTATTTT.

The chain couples TRBV27 to TRBJ1-1, with 8 positions matching TRBD1. J gave up 3 bases and V 6 bases, and 6 bases lay outside the gene matches. Germline V gives CDR1 MNHEY, CDR2 SMNVEV (reference sequence). This CDR3 is built from 14 residues. The CDR3 sequence is CASRLQGAHTEAFF. The CDR3 DNA is TGTGCCAGCAGGCTTCAGGGGGCCCACACTGAAGCTTTCTTT.

The genes are TRBV5-1 and TRBJ1-4; D not resolved. Germline V lookup: CDR1 SGHRS, CDR2 YFSETQ. The V and J ends lost 2 bases and 5 bases respectively, with 10 bases between them. CDR3 length: 14 residues. CDR3 coding DNA: TGCGCCAGCAGCTTAGAATTCAGGAATGAAAAACTGTTTTTT. Its protein product is CASSLEFRNEKLFF.

The chain joins TRBV5-1 to TRBJ2-7; D remains unclear. V was shortened by 3 bases and J by 7 bases, with 8 bases between the two germline ends. The length of the CDR3 is 11 residues. Germline CDR1 reads SGHRS; CDR2 reads YFSETQ. CDR3 nucleotides: TGCGCCAGCAGCTCGGCCGGGGAGCAGTACTTC. Encoded protein: CASSSAGEQYF.